This entry lists 7 T cell receptor beta chains sequenced from one sample in a study of blood T cell repertoires in COVID-19. Measured with immunoSEQ multiplex PCR; TCRdb has only the in-frame clones, and not every one. The sample records around 28,000 clones, 70% to 90% being singletons. The specimen was peripheral blood. The receptors come from an elderly woman with COVID-19, enrolled during active disease.

V usage is TRBV19 and J usage is TRBJ1-5; D uncertain. CDR3 length: 11 residues. CDR1 and CDR2 from the germline V gene are LNHDA and SQIVND (reference sequence). V lost 9 bases and J 1 base, leaving 4 bases between the germline ends. The CDR3 loop reads CASASNQPQHF. The CDR3 DNA reads TGTGCCAGCGCGAGCAATCAGCCCCAGCATTTT.

J is TRBJ1-2 and V is TRBV30; 12 nucleotides line up with TRBD1. Germline V CDR1 and CDR2: GTSNPN, SVGIG (reference sequence). CDR3 size: 13 residues. V shed 3 bases and J 7 bases; nucleotides not matched to a gene: 3. Here the CDR3 reads CAWRGQGARGYTF. The CDR3 nucleotides are TGTGCCTGGAGGGGACAGGGGGCGCGTGGCTACACCTTC.

V and J are TRBV6-5 and TRBJ2-7; D is uncertain. The V gene's germline CDR1 is MNHEY and CDR2 SVGAGI. The CDR3 extends over 13 amino acids. V was trimmed by 7 bases and J by 4 bases, leaving 14 bases between them. For the CDR3, the DNA is TGTGCCAGCACTCCTCCGGGTGGGTACGAGCAGTACTTC. Protein product: CASTPPGGYEQYF.

The rearrangement uses TRBV6-4 and TRBJ2-2, with TRBD1 matching 9 bases. V shed 5 bases, J shed 3 bases, and the junction held 1 base outside the gene matches. The length of the CDR3 is 14 residues. Germline CDR1 and CDR2: MRHNA and SNTAGT. The CDR3 reads CASSRTGDTGELFF. The CDR3 nucleotides are TGTGCCAGCAGTCGGACAGGGGACACCGGGGAGCTGTTTTTT.

V is TRBV5-5 and J is TRBJ1-1, with unresolved D. The V end was cut by 0 bases, the J end by 4 bases, with 13 bases between. The CDR3 has 15 amino acids. The germline CDR1 and CDR2 sequences are SGHKS and YYEKEE (reference sequence). The CDR3 DNA reads as TGTGCCAGCAGCTTGGAAGCGGTGGGCGGCACTGAAGCTTTCTTT. It codes for CASSLEAVGGTEAFF.

The V and J genes are TRBV7-2 and TRBJ2-7; 7 bases align to TRBD2. This CDR3 has 15 residues. Germline CDR1 SGHTA, CDR2 FQGNSA. Trimming at V came to 4 bases and at J to 0 bases, leaving 6 bases not matched to a gene. CDR3 sequence: CASSSGRGTSYEQYF. Written as DNA, the CDR3 is TGTGCCAGCAGCTCCGGGCGGGGGACCTCCTACGAGCAGTACTTC. Looking up the rest from reference TRBV7-2 and TRBJ2-7 gives the full variable domain: GAGVSQSPSNKVTEKGKDVELRCDPISGHTALYWYRQSLGQGLEFLIYFQGNSAPDKSGLPSDRFSAERTGGSVSTLTIQRTQQEDSAVYLCASSSGRGTSYEQYFGPGTRLTVT.

This clone is a singleton in its sample. The gene calls are TRBV6-5 and TRBJ2-7, with D hard to call. The germline V and J ends were trimmed by 6 bases and 3 bases, with 18 bases remaining between them. The CDR3 is 15 amino acids. CDR1 is MNHEY, CDR2 SVGAGI, per germline. CDR3 region: CASSQTTSPLYEQYF. In DNA, the CDR3 is TGTGCCAGCAGCCAAACCACATCGCCTCTCTACGAGCAGTACTTC.